Listed below are T cell receptor beta chains from one sample, sequenced in a study of cytomegalovirus exposure and HLA in healthy donors. Repertoires were generated with immunoSEQ multiplex PCR, while TCRdb's copy carries only in-frame clones and drops some. The profile shows 170,000 or so clones, approximately 84% of them singletons. Sequencing input: PBMCs. These receptors all stem from a girl under 18 in good health and CMV-seropositive. CDR3s include the opening cysteine and the closing phenylalanine or tryptophan. A D gene is named only where the DNA matches it firmly. Size tells how often a clone was seen (once, few, many) or the class of an expanded clone, and some rows leave it out.

D,V,J,size,DNA,CDR3
.,TRBV21-1,TRBJ2-7,.,TGTGCCAGCAGCAATGACAGGTTCCCCTACGAGCAGTACTTC,CASSNDRFPYEQYF
TRBD1,TRBV9,TRBJ2-3,.,TGTGCCAGCAGCCCAGGGGGCGGGATCACAGATACGCAGTATTTT,CASSPGGGITDTQYF
TRBD1,TRBV10-1,TRBJ1-2,.,TGCGCCAGCAGTGGTACAGGGGGCTATGGCTACACCTTC,CASSGTGGYGYTF
.,TRBV11-1,TRBJ2-3,.,TGTGCCAGCAGCCGAGGACAGACAGATACGCAGTATTTT,CASSRGQTDTQYF
TRBD1,TRBV27,TRBJ1-1,.,TGTGCCAGCAGTTTATCGGGACAGGGCACTGAAGCTTTCTTT,CASSLSGQGTEAFF
TRBD1,TRBV2,TRBJ1-6,.,TGTGCCAGCAGTGCCCGGGACAGGGGGAATTCACCCCTCCACTTT,CASSARDRGNSPLHF
.,TRBV7-9,TRBJ2-1,.,TGTGCCAGCCCGGGGGGCGGGAAATACAATGAGCAGTTCTTC,CASPGGGKYNEQFF
TRBD1,TRBV7-7,TRBJ2-5,.,TGTGCTAGCAGCCTCGAGGGGGGGACAGGGCATAGTGAGACCCAGTACTTC,CASSLEGGTGHSETQYF
.,TRBV6-1,TRBJ1-5,.,TGTGCCAGCAGCGCGACGACCGGGGGGCCGTCGTTCCAGCATTTT,CASSATTGGPSFQHF
TRBD1,TRBV2,TRBJ1-2,.,TGTGCCAGCAGGCAATCGGACAGGGGCGAAGGCTACACCTTC,CASRQSDRGEGYTF
TRBD1,TRBV14,TRBJ2-3,.,TGTGCCAGCAGTGAAAAGGGACAGATAGTTACAGATACGCAGTATTTT,CASSEKGQIVTDTQYF
.,TRBV4-1,TRBJ2-1,.,TGCGCCAGCAGCCACGGGATAACAGGGTCGGGTGAGCAGTTCTTC,CASSHGITGSGEQFF
.,TRBV20-1,TRBJ1-2,.,TGCAGTGCTAGAGCGGGGGGCTACACCTTC,CSARAGGYTF
.,TRBV15,TRBJ1-2,.,TGTGCCACCAGCAGAGACCGGAGGGGGGGCAATGGCTACACCTTC,CATSRDRRGGNGYTF
.,TRBV5-1,TRBJ2-2,.,TGCGCCAGCGGGGGCGCGGACACCGGGGAGCTGTTTTTT,CASGGADTGELFF
.,TRBV30,TRBJ2-5,.,TGTGCCTGGATTAATGGAGACAGAGAGACCCAGTACTTC,CAWINGDRETQYF
TRBD1,TRBV5-1,TRBJ2-7,.,TGCGCCAGCAGTCCGACAGGGGGGTCCTACGAGCAGTACTTC,CASSPTGGSYEQYF
.,TRBV27,TRBJ1-2,.,TGTGCCAGCAGGGGAAGGGACACCCTTAACTATGGCTACACCTTC,CASRGRDTLNYGYTF
.,TRBV27,TRBJ2-7,once,TGTGCCAGCACCCCGGGGCGGGGTGACTTCTACGAGCAGTACTTC,CASTPGRGDFYEQYF
.,TRBV27,TRBJ1-2,.,TGTGCCAGCAGTTCCAACCAGGTCCATGGCTACACCTTC,CASSSNQVHGYTF
.,TRBV11-2,TRBJ2-7,.,TGTGCCAGCAGCCCGTTAAGGAGAGAATACGAGCAGTACTTC,CASSPLRREYEQYF
.,TRBV7-3,TRBJ2-6,few,TGTGCCAGCAGCCCAAAAGCCGGTACTGGGGCCAACGTCCTGACTTTC,CASSPKAGTGANVLTF
.,TRBV6-5,TRBJ1-2,.,TGTGCCAGCAGTCCGGGACACCAAAACTATGGCTACACCTTC,CASSPGHQNYGYTF
.,TRBV27,TRBJ1-1,once,TGTGCCAGCAGTTTCGGAGATGAAGCTTTCTTT,CASSFGDEAFF
.,TRBV27,TRBJ2-7,.,TGTGCCAGCAGTTTATCTACAGGCGGGAATTCCTACGAGCAGTACTTC,CASSLSTGGNSYEQYF
TRBD1,TRBV5-5,TRBJ2-7,.,TGTGCCAGCAGCTTCCGGACAGGCCCCCCGGTAGCCTACGAGCAGTACTTC,CASSFRTGPPVAYEQYF
TRBD1,TRBV9,TRBJ1-2,.,TGTGCCAGCAGCGCCTTGACAGGGCGCAATGGCTACACCTTC,CASSALTGRNGYTF
TRBD1,TRBV28,TRBJ2-7,.,TGTGCCGTTTCCGGACAGGTCTACGAGCAGTACTTC,CAVSGQVYEQYF
TRBD2,TRBV19,TRBJ2-1,few,TGTGCCACCGTAGCGGGGGGAAGCAATGAGCAGTTCTTC,CATVAGGSNEQFF